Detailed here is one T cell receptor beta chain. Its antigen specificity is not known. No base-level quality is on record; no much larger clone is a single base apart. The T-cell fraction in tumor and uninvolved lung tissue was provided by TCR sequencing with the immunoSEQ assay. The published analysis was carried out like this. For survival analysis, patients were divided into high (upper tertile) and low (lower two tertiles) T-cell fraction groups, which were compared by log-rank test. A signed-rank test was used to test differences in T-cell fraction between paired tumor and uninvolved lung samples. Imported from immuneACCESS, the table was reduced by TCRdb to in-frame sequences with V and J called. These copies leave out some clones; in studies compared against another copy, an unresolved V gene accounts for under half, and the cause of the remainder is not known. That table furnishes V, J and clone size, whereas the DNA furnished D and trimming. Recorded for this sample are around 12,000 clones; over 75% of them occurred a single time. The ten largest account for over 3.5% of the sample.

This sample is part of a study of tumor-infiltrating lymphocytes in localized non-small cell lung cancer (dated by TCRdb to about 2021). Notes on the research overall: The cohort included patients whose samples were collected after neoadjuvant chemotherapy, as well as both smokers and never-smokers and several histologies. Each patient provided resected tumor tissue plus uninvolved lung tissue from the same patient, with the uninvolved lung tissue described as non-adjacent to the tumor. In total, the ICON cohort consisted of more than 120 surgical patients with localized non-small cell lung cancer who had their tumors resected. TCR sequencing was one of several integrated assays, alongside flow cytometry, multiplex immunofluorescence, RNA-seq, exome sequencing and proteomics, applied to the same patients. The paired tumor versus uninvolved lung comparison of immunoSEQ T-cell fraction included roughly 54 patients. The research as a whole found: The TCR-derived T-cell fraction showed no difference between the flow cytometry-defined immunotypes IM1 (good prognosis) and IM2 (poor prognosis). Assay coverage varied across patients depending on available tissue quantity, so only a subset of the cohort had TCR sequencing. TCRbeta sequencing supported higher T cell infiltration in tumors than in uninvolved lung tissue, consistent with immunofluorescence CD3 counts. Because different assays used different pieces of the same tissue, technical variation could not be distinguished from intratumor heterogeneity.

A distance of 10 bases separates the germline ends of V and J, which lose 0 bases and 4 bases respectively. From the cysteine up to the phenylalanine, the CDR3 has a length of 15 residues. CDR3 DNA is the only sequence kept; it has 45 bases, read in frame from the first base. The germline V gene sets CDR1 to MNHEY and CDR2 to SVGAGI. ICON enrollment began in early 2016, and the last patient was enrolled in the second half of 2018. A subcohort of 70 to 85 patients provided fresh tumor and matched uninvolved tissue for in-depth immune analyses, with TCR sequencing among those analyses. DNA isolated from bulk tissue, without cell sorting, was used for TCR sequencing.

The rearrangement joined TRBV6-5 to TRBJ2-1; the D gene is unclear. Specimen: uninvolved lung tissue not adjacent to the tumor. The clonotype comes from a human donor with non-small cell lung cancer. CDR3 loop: CASSYSKSVYNEQFF. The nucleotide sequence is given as TGTGCCAGCAGTTACTCGAAAAGCGTTTACAATGAGCAGTTCTTC.